The T cell receptor beta chain described here comes from a study of CXCR3-negative and CXCR3-positive naive CD8 T cells. General study results and limits: Both of the naive subsets showed about the same high diversity, but memory CD8+ cells had much less. Higher TRB CDR3 hydrophobicity marked CXCR3-positive naive cells relative to CXCR3-negative naive cells.

A CD45RO-CCR7+CD27+CD95- profile was what naive CD8+ T cells displayed. The libraries of TRB cDNA were constructed through 5' RACE using UMI labels. TCRdb re-analyzed the 5' RACE reads; it lists each CDR3 protein once, without DNA. Its listing shows around 80,000 distinct CDR3 sequences. About this clonotype: The antigen is unknown.

The CDR3 covers 17 residues. Germline CDR1 SGHVS, CDR2 FQNEAQ. The sequenced material came from naive CXCR3+ CD8+ T cells from blood. As for subset: CD45RO-CCR7+CD27+CD95- naive CD8+ T cells expressing CXCR3 (TNR3+). The sequence was obtained from a human donor in good health. Some clones in this sample may be carry-over from other donors' samples. V and J are TRBV7-8 and TRBJ2-6; no DNA is available, so the TRBD1 call from TCRdb remains unchecked. The CDR3 protein is CASSPEAGGTWANVLTF.